The rows below give T cell receptor beta chains drawn from one sample of a study of CD8+CD57+ T cells in acquired aplastic anemia. A single record per CDR3 protein comes from TCRdb applying MiXCR to the reads. The sample comprises 50,000 or so distinct CDR3 sequences, roughly three fifths of which are singletons, and 15% to 20% rests with the top ten. Sequencing input: sorted CD4+, CD8+, or CD8+CD57+ T cells (not recorded which) from PBMCs. The receptors were gathered from a human donor with aplastic anemia. Each CDR3 is given with its conserved first and last residue. Fields, in order: CDR3 protein, CDR3 DNA, J gene, clone size, V gene, D gene. A D gene is named only where the DNA matches it firmly. Size is omitted from some rows. Given values are once, few, many or a class for expanded clones.

CDR3: CAISESGQPYGYTF; DNA: TGTGCCATCAGTGAGTCGGGCCAGCCCTATGGCTACACCTTC; J: TRBJ1-2; size: .; V: TRBV10-3; D: .
CDR3: CASSPQVTSSVETQYF; DNA: TGTGCCAGCAGCCCGCAAGTAACTAGCTCCGTTGAGACCCAGTACTTC; J: TRBJ2-5; size: .; V: TRBV3-1; D: .
CDR3: CASSYGAGAYEQYF; DNA: TGTGCCAGCAGTTACGGGGCGGGGGCGTACGAGCAGTACTTC; J: TRBJ2-7; size: once; V: TRBV5-4; D: .
CDR3: CAISEDRGLGGQRFF; DNA: TGTGCCATCAGTGAGGACAGGGGCCTGGGGGGGCAACGGTTCTTC; J: TRBJ2-1; size: .; V: TRBV10-3; D: .
CDR3: CASSRLGGNSPLHF; DNA: TGTGCCAGCAGTCGCCTCGGGGGCAATTCACCCCTCCACTTT; J: TRBJ1-6; size: .; V: TRBV2; D: .
CDR3: CSAGDREAFF; DNA: TGCAGCGCAGGGGACAGGGAGGCTTTCTTT; J: TRBJ1-1; size: .; V: TRBV29-1; D: TRBD1
CDR3: CSAILGGKEYINEQFF; DNA: TGCAGTGCAATATTAGGTGGGAAGGAATACATCAATGAGCAGTTCTTC; J: TRBJ2-1; size: .; V: TRBV20-1; D: .
CDR3: CASSWGLHYEQYF; DNA: TGTGCCAGCAGTTGGGGACTGCACTACGAGCAGTACTTC; J: TRBJ2-7; size: few; V: TRBV2; D: .
CDR3: CASTWTATDTQYF; DNA: TGTGCCAGCACTTGGACAGCCACAGATACGCAGTATTTT; J: TRBJ2-3; size: .; V: TRBV25-1; D: .
CDR3: CASSSPGGHVTEAFF; DNA: TGTGCCAGCAGCTCACCGGGGGGGCATGTCACTGAAGCTTTCTTT; J: TRBJ1-1; size: many; V: TRBV7-6; D: .
CDR3: CAISERAGGPNNEQFF; DNA: TGTGCCATCAGTGAGAGGGCGGGGGGCCCTAACAATGAGCAGTTCTTC; J: TRBJ2-1; size: .; V: TRBV10-3; D: TRBD2
CDR3: CASSAPRDRLSGANILTF; DNA: TGTGCCAGCAGCGCCCCCCGGGACAGGCTTTCTGGGGCCAACATCCTGACTTTC; J: TRBJ2-6; size: once; V: TRBV9; D: TRBD1
CDR3: CASSLEGGFQGYEQYF; DNA: TGCGCCAGCAGCTTGGAGGGGGGGTTCCAGGGTTACGAGCAGTACTTC; J: TRBJ2-7; size: many; V: TRBV5-1; D: .
CDR3: CASSRYGTGDGYTF; DNA: TGTGCCAGTAGTAGGTACGGGACAGGGGATGGCTACACCTTC; J: TRBJ1-2; size: medium-sized; V: TRBV19; D: TRBD1
CDR3: CASSTGTGAWGEAFF; DNA: TGTGCCAGCAGTACCGGGACAGGGGCCTGGGGGGAAGCTTTCTTT; J: TRBJ1-1; size: many; V: TRBV12-3/TRBV12-4; D: TRBD1
CDR3: CSVVGTEAFF; DNA: TGCAGCGTTGTAGGGACTGAAGCTTTCTTT; J: TRBJ1-1; size: .; V: TRBV29-1; D: .
CDR3: CATTGDPYEQYF; DNA: TGTGCCACCACAGGGGATCCCTACGAGCAGTACTTC; J: TRBJ2-7; size: .; V: TRBV12-3/TRBV12-4; D: TRBD1
CDR3: CSAGEMRAGSNEQFF; DNA: TGCAGTGCTGGAGAGATGAGGGCAGGTTCGAATGAGCAGTTCTTC; J: TRBJ2-1; size: many; V: TRBV20-1; D: .
CDR3: CASSIRTGFNEKLFF; DNA: TGTGCCAGCAGTATACGGACAGGTTTTAATGAAAAACTGTTTTTT; J: TRBJ1-4; size: .; V: TRBV28; D: TRBD1
CDR3: CSARDAGATYNEQFF; DNA: TGCAGTGCTAGAGACGCAGGGGCCACCTACAATGAGCAGTTCTTC; J: TRBJ2-1; size: many; V: TRBV20-1; D: .
CDR3: CASSVGNRLNEQYF; DNA: TGTGCCAGCAGCGTAGGGAACAGGTTAAACGAGCAGTACTTC; J: TRBJ2-7; size: once; V: TRBV9; D: .
CDR3: CASSEKGVGYGYTF; DNA: TGTGCCAGCAGTGAGAAGGGGGTGGGCTATGGCTACACCTTC; J: TRBJ1-2; size: .; V: TRBV25-1; D: .
CDR3: CASSRAETLFSYGYTF; DNA: TGTGCCAGCAGCCGGGCCGAGACGTTATTTAGCTATGGCTACACCTTC; J: TRBJ1-2; size: .; V: TRBV11-1; D: .
CDR3: CSVAQGSGYTF; DNA: TGCAGCGTTGCTCAGGGTAGCGGCTACACCTTC; J: TRBJ1-2; size: .; V: TRBV29-1; D: .
CDR3: CASSPTRVETQYF; DNA: TGTGCCAGCAGCCCTACTAGAGTCGAGACCCAGTACTTC; J: TRBJ2-5; size: .; V: TRBV7-3; D: .
CDR3: CASSAGQGGKLFF; DNA: TGTGCCAGCAGCGCCGGACAGGGAGGTAAACTGTTTTTT; J: TRBJ1-4; size: .; V: TRBV7-6; D: TRBD1
CDR3: CASSYSTGGYEQYF; DNA: TGTGCCAGCAGTTACTCGACAGGGGGCTACGAGCAGTACTTC; J: TRBJ2-7; size: .; V: TRBV6-5; D: TRBD1
CDR3: CASSLKQAPTGELFF; DNA: TGCGCCAGCAGCCTAAAGCAGGCCCCTACCGGGGAGCTGTTTTTT; J: TRBJ2-2; size: many; V: TRBV4-1; D: .
CDR3: CASSLVGGGYEQYF; DNA: TGTGCCAGCAGCTTAGTGGGGGGCGGGTACGAGCAGTACTTC; J: TRBJ2-7; size: .; V: TRBV7-6; D: .
CDR3: CASSQGETGSNTGELFF; DNA: TGCGCCAGCAGCCAAGGGGAGACAGGCTCGAACACCGGGGAGCTGTTTTTT; J: TRBJ2-2; size: many; V: TRBV4-3; D: .
CDR3: CASAGQGGETQYF; DNA: TGTGCCAGCGCCGGACAGGGAGGGGAGACCCAGTACTTC; J: TRBJ2-5; size: .; V: TRBV2; D: .
CDR3: CASRWGQGARQPQHF; DNA: TGTGCCAGCAGATGGGGGCAGGGGGCTCGGCAGCCCCAGCATTTT; J: TRBJ1-5; size: many; V: TRBV6-1; D: TRBD1
CDR3: CASSLATEHNSPLHF; DNA: TGTGCCAGCAGCTTAGCCACCGAGCATAATTCACCCCTCCACTTT; J: TRBJ1-6; size: .; V: TRBV9; D: .
CDR3: CASQGLAGAEQYF; DNA: TGTGCCAGCCAGGGACTAGCGGGAGCCGAGCAGTACTTC; J: TRBJ2-7; size: .; V: TRBV2; D: TRBD2
CDR3: CATSRDLADYGYTF; DNA: TGTGCCACCAGCAGAGATCTGGCGGATTATGGCTACACCTTC; J: TRBJ1-2; size: .; V: TRBV15; D: .
CDR3: CASSLSSSTEAFF; DNA: TGTGCCAGCAGTTTATCTTCGTCCACTGAAGCTTTCTTT; J: TRBJ1-1; size: many; V: TRBV27; D: .
CDR3: CATSRGVSGANVLTF; DNA: TGTGCCACCAGCAGAGGAGTCTCTGGGGCCAACGTCCTGACTTTC; J: TRBJ2-6; size: .; V: TRBV15; D: .
CDR3: CASGHGEGHEQYF; DNA: TGCGCCAGCGGGCATGGCGAGGGCCACGAGCAGTACTTC; J: TRBJ2-7; size: .; V: TRBV4-1; D: .
CDR3: CASSLGPPEGMNTEAFF; DNA: TGTGCCAGCAGCTTAGGGCCCCCGGAGGGAATGAACACTGAAGCTTTCTTT; J: TRBJ1-1; size: medium-sized; V: TRBV7-9; D: .
CDR3: CASSPGDTSYGYTF; DNA: TGTGCCAGTAGTCCGGGGGACACCAGCTATGGCTACACCTTC; J: TRBJ1-2; size: medium-sized; V: TRBV19; D: .
CDR3: CASSYKGQGQPQHF; DNA: TGTGCCAGCAGTTACAAGGGGCAAGGTCAGCCCCAGCATTTT; J: TRBJ1-5; size: many; V: TRBV6-5; D: .
CDR3: CASSFRDTNQPQHF; DNA: TGTGCCAGCAGCTTCCGGGACACCAATCAGCCCCAGCATTTT; J: TRBJ1-5; size: .; V: TRBV7-8; D: .
CDR3: CASSPDRGRNTEAFF; DNA: TGCGCCAGCAGCCCCGACCGGGGAAGGAACACTGAAGCTTTCTTT; J: TRBJ1-1; size: many; V: TRBV4-3; D: .
CDR3: CSASLRGARTEAFF; DNA: TGCAGTGCTAGTCTTCGGGGGGCTCGGACTGAAGCTTTCTTT; J: TRBJ1-1; size: .; V: TRBV20-1; D: .
CDR3: CAITEGLGAYNEQFF; DNA: TGTGCCATCACCGAAGGACTAGGGGCCTACAATGAGCAGTTCTTC; J: TRBJ2-1; size: .; V: TRBV10-3; D: TRBD2
CDR3: CASSPGTGWNGYTF; DNA: TGTGCCAGCAGTCCCGGGACAGGGTGGAATGGCTACACCTTC; J: TRBJ1-2; size: many; V: TRBV27; D: TRBD1
CDR3: CAISDVDEQFF; DNA: TGTGCCATCAGTGATGTTGATGAGCAGTTCTTC; J: TRBJ2-1; size: .; V: TRBV10-3; D: .
CDR3: CASSPDAGQERGGYTF; DNA: TGTGCCAGCAGCCCGGATGCGGGACAGGAGAGGGGTGGCTACACCTTC; J: TRBJ1-2; size: once; V: TRBV11-1; D: TRBD1
CDR3: CASSIGRPETQYF; DNA: TGTGCCAGTAGTATCGGGAGGCCGGAGACCCAGTACTTC; J: TRBJ2-5; size: .; V: TRBV19; D: TRBD2
CDR3: CASGLVPGTGWPDTQYF; DNA: TGTGCTAGTGGTTTGGTACCCGGGACAGGGTGGCCAGATACGCAGTATTTT; J: TRBJ2-3; size: .; V: TRBV12-5; D: TRBD1
CDR3: CASSPDRGMGEQYF; DNA: TGTGCCAGCAGCCCGGACAGGGGAATGGGCGAGCAGTACTTC; J: TRBJ2-7; size: few; V: TRBV7-2; D: TRBD1
CDR3: CAISDRGVSTEAFF; DNA: TGTGCCATCAGTGATCGTGGAGTGAGCACTGAAGCTTTCTTT; J: TRBJ1-1; size: .; V: TRBV10-3; D: .
CDR3: CASRRLRSGELFF; DNA: TGTGCCAGCAGGCGGCTCCGGTCCGGGGAGCTGTTTTTT; J: TRBJ2-2; size: .; V: TRBV2; D: .
CDR3: CASNPGPGFNEKLFF; DNA: TGTGCCAGTAATCCGGGACCGGGCTTTAATGAAAAACTGTTTTTT; J: TRBJ1-4; size: many; V: TRBV11-2; D: .
CDR3: CASSPGTPSEQFF; DNA: TGTGCCAGCAGCCCCGGGACTCCCTCTGAGCAGTTCTTC; J: TRBJ2-1; size: many; V: TRBV13; D: .
CDR3: CASSHSSDRPYEQYF; DNA: TGTGCCAGCAGCCACTCCTCGGACAGGCCCTACGAGCAGTACTTC; J: TRBJ2-7; size: many; V: TRBV7-9; D: TRBD1
CDR3: CSARTGDHGYTF; DNA: TGCAGTGCTCGGACAGGGGATCATGGCTACACCTTC; J: TRBJ1-2; size: .; V: TRBV20-1; D: TRBD1
CDR3: CASSEDPGIGNTIYF; DNA: TGTGCCAGCAGTGAAGACCCGGGGATCGGGAACACCATATATTTT; J: TRBJ1-3; size: .; V: TRBV12-3/TRBV12-4; D: .